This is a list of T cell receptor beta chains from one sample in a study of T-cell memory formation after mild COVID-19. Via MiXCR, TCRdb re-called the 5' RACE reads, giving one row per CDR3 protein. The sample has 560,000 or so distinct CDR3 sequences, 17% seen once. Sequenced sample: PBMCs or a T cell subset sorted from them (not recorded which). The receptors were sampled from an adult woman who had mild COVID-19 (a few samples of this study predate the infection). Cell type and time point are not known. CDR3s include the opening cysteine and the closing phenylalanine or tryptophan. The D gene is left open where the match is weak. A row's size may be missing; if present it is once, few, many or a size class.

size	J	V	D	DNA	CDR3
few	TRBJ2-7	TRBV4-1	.	TGCGCCAGCAGCCAAAAACAGGGTTCCTACGAGCAGTACTTC	CASSQKQGSYEQYF
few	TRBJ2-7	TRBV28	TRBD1	TGTGCCAGCAGCCCCGGGACAGGGGGCGATTACTACGAGCAGTACTTC	CASSPGTGGDYYEQYF
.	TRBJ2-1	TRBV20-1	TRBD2	TGCAGTGCTAGACGGTACGGGGGGGCTTGGAATGAGCAGTTCTTC	CSARRYGGAWNEQFF
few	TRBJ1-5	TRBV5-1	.	TGCGCCAGCAGCTTGGATGGGAGCCAGCCCCAGCATTTT	CASSLDGSQPQHF
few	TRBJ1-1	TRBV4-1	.	TGCGCCAGCAGCCAAGGACAGCGGAACACTGAAGCTTTCTTT	CASSQGQRNTEAFF
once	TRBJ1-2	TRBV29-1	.	TGCAGCGCTCTAGACTGGGAGAGCTATGGCTACACCTTC	CSALDWESYGYTF
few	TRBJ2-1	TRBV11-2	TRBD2	TGTGCCAGCAGCCCCCACGGGGGGACTAGCGGGGGGAGATACAATGAGCAGTTCTTC	CASSPHGGTSGGRYNEQFF
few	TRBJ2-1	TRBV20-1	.	TGCAGTGCCAAACAACGTTACAATGAGCAGTTCTTC	CSAKQRYNEQFF
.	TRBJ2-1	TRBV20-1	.	TGCAGTGCTACACGAGATATCTACAATGAGCAGTTCTTC	CSATRDIYNEQFF
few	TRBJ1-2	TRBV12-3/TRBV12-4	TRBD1	TGTGCCAGCAGGCCGGGACAGGCCCCCTATGGCTACACCTTC	CASRPGQAPYGYTF
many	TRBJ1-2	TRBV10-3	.	TGTGCCATCAGAACCGGGACGGAGATGGGCTACACCTTC	CAIRTGTEMGYTF
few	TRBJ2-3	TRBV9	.	TGTGCCAGCAGCGTAGGCCTACGGGGTGGCACAGATACGCAGTATTTT	CASSVGLRGGTDTQYF
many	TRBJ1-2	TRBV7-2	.	TGTGCCAGCAGTCCTGGGGGGGGTAGCTATGGCTACACCTTC	CASSPGGGSYGYTF
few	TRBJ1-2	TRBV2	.	TGTGCCAGCAGGGGCGACTATGGCTACACCTTC	CASRGDYGYTF
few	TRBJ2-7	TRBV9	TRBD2	TGTGCCAGCAGCGCAGCGGGGGGGTCCTACGAGCAGTACTTC	CASSAAGGSYEQYF
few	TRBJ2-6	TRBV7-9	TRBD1	TGTGCCAGCAGCTTAGGACAGGGCCTTGACGTCCTGACTTTC	CASSLGQGLDVLTF
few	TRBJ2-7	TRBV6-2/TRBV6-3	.	TGTGCCAGCAGTTACCCAAGTGGGACGAACTCCTACGAGCAGTACTTC	CASSYPSGTNSYEQYF